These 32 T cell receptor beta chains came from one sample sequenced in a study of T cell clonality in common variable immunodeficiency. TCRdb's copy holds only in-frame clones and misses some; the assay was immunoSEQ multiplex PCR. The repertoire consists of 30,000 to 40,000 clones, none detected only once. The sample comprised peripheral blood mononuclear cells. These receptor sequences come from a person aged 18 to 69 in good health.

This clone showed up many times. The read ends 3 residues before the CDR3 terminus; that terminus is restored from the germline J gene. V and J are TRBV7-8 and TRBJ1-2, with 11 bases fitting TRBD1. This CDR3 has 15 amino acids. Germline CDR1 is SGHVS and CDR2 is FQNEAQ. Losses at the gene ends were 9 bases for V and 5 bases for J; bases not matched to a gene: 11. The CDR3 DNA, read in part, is TGTGCCAGTCAGACGGGACAGGGGGTTATGTATGGC. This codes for CASQTGQGVMYG. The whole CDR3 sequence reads CASQTGQGVMYGYTF.

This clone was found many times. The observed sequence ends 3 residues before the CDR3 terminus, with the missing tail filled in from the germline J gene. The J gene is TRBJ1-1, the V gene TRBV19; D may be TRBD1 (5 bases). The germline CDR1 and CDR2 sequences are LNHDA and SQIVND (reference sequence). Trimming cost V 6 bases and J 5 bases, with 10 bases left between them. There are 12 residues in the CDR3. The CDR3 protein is CASRAGGTEAFF. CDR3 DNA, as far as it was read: TGTGCCAGTAGGGCGGGGGGAACTGAA.

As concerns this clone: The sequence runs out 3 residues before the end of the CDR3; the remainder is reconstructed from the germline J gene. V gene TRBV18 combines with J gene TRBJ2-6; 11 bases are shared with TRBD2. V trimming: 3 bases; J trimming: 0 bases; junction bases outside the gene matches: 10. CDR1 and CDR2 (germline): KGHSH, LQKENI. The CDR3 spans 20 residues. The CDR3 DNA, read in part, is TGTGCCAGCTCACCCCCGGGGCTAGCGGGAGGTCTCTCTGGGGCCAACGTC. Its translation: CASSPPGLAGGLSGANV. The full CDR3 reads CASSPPGLAGGLSGANVLTF.

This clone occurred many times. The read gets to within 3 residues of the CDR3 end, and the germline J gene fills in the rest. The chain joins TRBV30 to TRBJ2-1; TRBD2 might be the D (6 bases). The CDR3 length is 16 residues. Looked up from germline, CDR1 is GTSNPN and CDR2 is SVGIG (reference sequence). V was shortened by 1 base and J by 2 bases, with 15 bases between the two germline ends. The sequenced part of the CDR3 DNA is TGTGCCTGGAGTGGAGTAGGGGACTGGGCCTACAATGAG. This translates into CAWSGVGDWAYNE. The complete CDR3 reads CAWSGVGDWAYNEQFF. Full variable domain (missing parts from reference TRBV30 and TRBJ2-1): SQTIHQWPATLVQPVGSPLSLECTVEGTSNPNLYWYRQAAGRGLQLLFYSVGIGQISSEVPQNLSASRPQDRQFILSSKKLLLSDSGFYLCAWSGVGDWAYNEQFFGPGTRLTVL.

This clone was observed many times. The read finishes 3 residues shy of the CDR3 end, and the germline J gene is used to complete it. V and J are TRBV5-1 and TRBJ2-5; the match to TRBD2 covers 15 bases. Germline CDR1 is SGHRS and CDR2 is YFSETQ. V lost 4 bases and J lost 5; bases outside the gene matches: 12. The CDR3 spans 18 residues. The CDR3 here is CASSLGLAGGPGQETQYF. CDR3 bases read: TGCGCCAGCAGCCTGGGACTAGCGGGAGGACCGGGGCAGGAGACC.

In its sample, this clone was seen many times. CDR3 DNA (partial): TGCAGTGCTAGAGGGACTAGCGGGGGCACAGATACG. It translates to CSARGTSGGTDT. The CDR3 as a whole reads CSARGTSGGTDTQYF. This chain links TRBV20-1 with TRBJ2-3, with 12 bases matching TRBD2. Read data end 3 residues before the CDR3 end; the end is taken from the germline J gene. V lost 1 base to trimming and J lost 1 base; unmatched junction nucleotides: 0. This CDR3 region has 15 residues. CDR1 is DFQATT, CDR2 SNEGSKA, per germline (reference sequence).

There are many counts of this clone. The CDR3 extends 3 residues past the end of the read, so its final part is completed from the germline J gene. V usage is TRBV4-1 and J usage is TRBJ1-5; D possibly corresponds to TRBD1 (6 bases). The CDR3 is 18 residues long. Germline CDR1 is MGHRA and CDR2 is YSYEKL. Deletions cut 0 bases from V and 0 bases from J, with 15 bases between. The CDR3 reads CASSQDDGQFYSNQPQHF. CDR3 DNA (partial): TGCGCCAGCAGCCAAGATGACGGACAGTTTTATAGCAATCAGCCC.

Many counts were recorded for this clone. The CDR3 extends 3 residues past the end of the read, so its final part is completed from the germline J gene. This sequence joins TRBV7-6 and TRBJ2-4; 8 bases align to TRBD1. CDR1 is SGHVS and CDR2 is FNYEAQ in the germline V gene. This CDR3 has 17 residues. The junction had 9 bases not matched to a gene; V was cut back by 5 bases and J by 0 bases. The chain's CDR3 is CASSARQGRIAKNIQYF. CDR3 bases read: TGTGCCAGCAGCGCGAGACAGGGGCGTATAGCCAAAAACATT.

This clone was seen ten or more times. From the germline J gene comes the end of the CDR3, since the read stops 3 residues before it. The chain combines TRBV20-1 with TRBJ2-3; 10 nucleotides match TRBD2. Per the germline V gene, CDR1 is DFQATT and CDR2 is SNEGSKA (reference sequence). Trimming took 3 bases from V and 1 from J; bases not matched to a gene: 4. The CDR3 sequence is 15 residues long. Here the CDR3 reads CSARGLATGTDTQYF. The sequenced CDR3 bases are TGCAGTGCTAGGGGACTAGCGACCGGCACAGATACG.

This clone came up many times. The CDR3: CASSLNDEQFF. The CDR3 bases that were read are TGTGCCAGCAGCCTAAACGATGAG. This chain links TRBV7-9 with TRBJ2-1, with D unclear. The DNA ends 3 residues before the CDR3 does, and the rest of the CDR3 is filled in from the germline J gene. Trimming stripped 5 bases from V and 8 bases from J, with 7 bases between. Germline lookup yields CDR1 SEHNR and CDR2 FQNEAQ (reference sequence). The CDR3 runs to 11 residues.

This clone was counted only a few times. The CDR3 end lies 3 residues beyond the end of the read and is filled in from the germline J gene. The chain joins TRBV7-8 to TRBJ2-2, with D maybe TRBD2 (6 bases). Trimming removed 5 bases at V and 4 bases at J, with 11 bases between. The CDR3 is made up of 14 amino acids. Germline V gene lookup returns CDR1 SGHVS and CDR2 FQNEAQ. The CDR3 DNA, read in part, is TGTGCCAGCAGCCTCGGAGGGTTCACCGGGGAG. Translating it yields CASSLGGFTGE. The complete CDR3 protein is CASSLGGFTGELFF.

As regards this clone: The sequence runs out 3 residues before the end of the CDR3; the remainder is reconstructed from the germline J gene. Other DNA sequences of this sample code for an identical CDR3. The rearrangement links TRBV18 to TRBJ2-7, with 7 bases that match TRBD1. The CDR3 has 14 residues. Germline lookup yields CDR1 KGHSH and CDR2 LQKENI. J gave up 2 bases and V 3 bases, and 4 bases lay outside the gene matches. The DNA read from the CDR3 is TGTGCCAGCTCACCCGCCACAGGGGCCTACGAG. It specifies CASSPATGAYE. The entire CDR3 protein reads CASSPATGAYEQYF.

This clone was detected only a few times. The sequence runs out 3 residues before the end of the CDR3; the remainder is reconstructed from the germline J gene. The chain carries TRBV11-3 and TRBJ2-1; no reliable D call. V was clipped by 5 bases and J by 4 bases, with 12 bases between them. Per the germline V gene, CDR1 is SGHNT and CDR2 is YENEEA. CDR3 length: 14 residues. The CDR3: CASSPARSYNEQFF. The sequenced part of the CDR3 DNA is TGTGCCAGCAGCCCGGCGCGGTCGTACAATGAG.

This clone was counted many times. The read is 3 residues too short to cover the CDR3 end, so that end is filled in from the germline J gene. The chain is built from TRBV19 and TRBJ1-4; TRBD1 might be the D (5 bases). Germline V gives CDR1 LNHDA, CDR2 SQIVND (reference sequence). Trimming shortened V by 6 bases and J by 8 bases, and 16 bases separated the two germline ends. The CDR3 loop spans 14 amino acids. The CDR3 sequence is CASRQFSGQEKLFF. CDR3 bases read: TGTGCCAGTAGGCAGTTTTCAGGACAAGAAAAA.

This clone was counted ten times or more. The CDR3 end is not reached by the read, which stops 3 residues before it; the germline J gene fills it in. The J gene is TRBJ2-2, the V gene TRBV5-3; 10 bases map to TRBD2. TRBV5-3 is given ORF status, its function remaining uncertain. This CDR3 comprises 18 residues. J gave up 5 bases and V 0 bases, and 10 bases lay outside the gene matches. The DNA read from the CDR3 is TGTGCCAGAAGCTTGGTCGTTAGCGGGAGGAATGGAACCGGGGAG. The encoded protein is CARSLVVSGRNGTGE. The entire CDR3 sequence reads CARSLVVSGRNGTGELFF.

Incomplete CDR3 DNA: TGTAAAGGGGCAAAGGAGATGAACACTGAA. This encodes CKGAKEMNTE. The CDR3 as a whole reads CKGAKEMNTEAFF. The gene calls are TRBV30 and TRBJ1-1; tentative D call: TRBD1 (5 bases). Read data end 3 residues before the CDR3 end; the end is taken from the germline J gene. The CDR3 sequence is 13 residues long. Germline V gene data show CDR1 as GTSNPN and CDR2 as SVGIG (reference sequence).

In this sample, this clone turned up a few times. The CDR3 sequence is CASSHRDRENTEAFF. The sequenced CDR3 bases are TGTGCCAGCAGCCACCGGGACAGGGAAAACACTGAA. The chain employs TRBV7-9 and TRBJ1-1; TRBD1 matches 9 bases. Read coverage stops 3 residues before the CDR3 terminus; the germline J gene supplies the remainder. The CDR3 sequence is 15 residues long. Losses at the gene ends were 5 bases for V and 2 bases for J; bases not matched to a gene: 6. The V gene's germline CDR1 is SEHNR and CDR2 FQNEAQ (reference sequence).

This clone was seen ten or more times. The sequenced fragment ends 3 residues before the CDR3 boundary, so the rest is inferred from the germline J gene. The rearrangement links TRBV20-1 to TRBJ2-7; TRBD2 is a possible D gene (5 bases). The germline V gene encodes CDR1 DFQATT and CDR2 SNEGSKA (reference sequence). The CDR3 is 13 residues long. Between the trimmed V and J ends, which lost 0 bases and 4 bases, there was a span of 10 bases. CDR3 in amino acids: CSARETGLYEQYF. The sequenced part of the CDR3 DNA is TGCAGTGCTAGAGAAACTGGACTTTACGAG.

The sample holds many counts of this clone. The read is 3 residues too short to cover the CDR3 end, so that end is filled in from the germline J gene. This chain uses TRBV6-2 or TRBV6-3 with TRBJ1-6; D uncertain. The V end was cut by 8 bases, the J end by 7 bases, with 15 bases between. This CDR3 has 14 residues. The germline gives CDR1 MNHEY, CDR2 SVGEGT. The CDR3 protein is CASQDPAGNSPLHF. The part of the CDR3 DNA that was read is TGTGCCAGCCAAGACCCAGCGGGCAATTCACCC.

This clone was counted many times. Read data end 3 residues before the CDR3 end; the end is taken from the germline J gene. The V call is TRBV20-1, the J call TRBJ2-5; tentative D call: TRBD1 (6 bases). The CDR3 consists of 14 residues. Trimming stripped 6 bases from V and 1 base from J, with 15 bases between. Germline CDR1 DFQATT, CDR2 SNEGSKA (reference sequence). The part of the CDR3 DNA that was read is TGCAGTGCGAGGGACATATCGACCCAAGAGACC. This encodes CSARDISTQET. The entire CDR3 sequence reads CSARDISTQETQYF.

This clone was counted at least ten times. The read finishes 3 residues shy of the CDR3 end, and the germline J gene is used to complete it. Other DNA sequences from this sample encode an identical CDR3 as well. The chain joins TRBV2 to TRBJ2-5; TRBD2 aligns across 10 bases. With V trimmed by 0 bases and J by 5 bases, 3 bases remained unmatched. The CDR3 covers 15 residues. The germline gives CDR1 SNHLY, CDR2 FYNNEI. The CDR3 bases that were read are TGTGCCAGCAGTGAAGCGAGCGGGGGGGCCGAGACC. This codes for CASSEASGGAET. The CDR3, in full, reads CASSEASGGAETQYF.

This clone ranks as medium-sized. Partial CDR3 DNA: TGCAGTGCTGAGGGACAGGGGACCGATGGC. It yields the protein CSAEGQGTDG. The entire CDR3 is CSAEGQGTDGYTF. The J gene is TRBJ1-2, the V gene TRBV20-1; 10 nucleotides align to TRBD1. Sequencing ends 3 residues short of the CDR3 end; the germline J gene provides the rest. Germline V gene lookup returns CDR1 DFQATT and CDR2 SNEGSKA (reference sequence). V shed 5 bases and J 6 bases; nucleotides not matched to a gene: 6. The CDR3 covers 13 residues.

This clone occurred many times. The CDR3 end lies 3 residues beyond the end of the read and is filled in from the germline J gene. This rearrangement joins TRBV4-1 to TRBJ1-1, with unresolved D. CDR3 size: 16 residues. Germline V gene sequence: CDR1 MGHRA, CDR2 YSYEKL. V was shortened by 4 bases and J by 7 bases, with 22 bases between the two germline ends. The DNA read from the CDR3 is TGCGCCAGCAGCCGAAGTCCCGACTACTCTGCTGGTGAA. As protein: CASSRSPDYSAGE. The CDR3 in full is CASSRSPDYSAGEAFF.

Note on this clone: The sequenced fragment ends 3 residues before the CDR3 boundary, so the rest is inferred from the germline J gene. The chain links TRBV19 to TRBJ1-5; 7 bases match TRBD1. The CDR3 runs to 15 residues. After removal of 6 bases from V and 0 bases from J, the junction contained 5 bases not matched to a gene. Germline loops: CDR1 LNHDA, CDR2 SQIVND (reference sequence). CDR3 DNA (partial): TGTGCCAGTAGGATCGACAGGGATAGCAATCAGCCC. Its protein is CASRIDRDSNQP. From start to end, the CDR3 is CASRIDRDSNQPQHF.

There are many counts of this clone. The CDR3 here is CASSDKRLTDTQYF. The DNA read from the CDR3 is TGTGCCAGCAGTGACAAAAGACTTACAGATACG. This chain joins TRBV6-1 and TRBJ2-3; the D is unclear. The CDR3 is cut off 3 residues early in the read; its end comes from the germline J gene. Germline CDR1 and CDR2: MNHNS and SASEGT. V was clipped by 3 bases and J by 3 bases, with 10 bases between them. The length of the CDR3 is 14 residues.

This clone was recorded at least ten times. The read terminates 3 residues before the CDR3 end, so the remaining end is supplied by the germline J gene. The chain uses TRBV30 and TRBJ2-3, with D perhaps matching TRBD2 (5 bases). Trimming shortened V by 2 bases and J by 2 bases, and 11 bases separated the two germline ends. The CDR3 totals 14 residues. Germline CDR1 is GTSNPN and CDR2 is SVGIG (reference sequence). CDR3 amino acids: CAWSRLAITDTQYF. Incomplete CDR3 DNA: TGTGCCTGGAGTAGGTTAGCGATCACAGATACG.

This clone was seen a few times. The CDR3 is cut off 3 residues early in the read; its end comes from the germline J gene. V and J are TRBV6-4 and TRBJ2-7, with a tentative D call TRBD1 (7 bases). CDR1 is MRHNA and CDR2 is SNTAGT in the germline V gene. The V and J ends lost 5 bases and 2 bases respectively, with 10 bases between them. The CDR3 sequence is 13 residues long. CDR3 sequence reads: CASSQGEAYEQYF. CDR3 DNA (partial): TGTGCCAGCAGTCAGGGGGAGGCCTACGAG.

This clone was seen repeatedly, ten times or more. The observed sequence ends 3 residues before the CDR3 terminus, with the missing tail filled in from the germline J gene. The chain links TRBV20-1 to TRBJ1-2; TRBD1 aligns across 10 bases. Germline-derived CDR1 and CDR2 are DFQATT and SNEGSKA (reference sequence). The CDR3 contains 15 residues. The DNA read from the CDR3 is TGCAGTGCTAGAATGGACAGGGGGTCTGTTAGCGGC. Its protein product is CSARMDRGSVSG. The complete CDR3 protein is CSARMDRGSVSGYTF.

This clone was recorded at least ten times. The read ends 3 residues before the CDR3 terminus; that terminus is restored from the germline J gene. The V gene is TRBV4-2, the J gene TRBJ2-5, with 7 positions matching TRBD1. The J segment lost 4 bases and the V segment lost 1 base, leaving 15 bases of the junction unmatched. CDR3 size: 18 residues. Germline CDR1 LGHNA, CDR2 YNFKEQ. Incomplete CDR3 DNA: TGTGCCAGCAGCCAAGTACCGAGCTCCAGGGGGTGGGTAGAGACC. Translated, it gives CASSQVPSSRGWVET. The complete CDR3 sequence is CASSQVPSSRGWVETQYF.

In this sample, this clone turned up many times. Here the CDR3 reads CASSFRLAPSYEQYF. Partial CDR3 DNA: TGTGCCAGTAGCTTTCGACTAGCGCCCTCCTACGAG. V usage is TRBV19 and J usage is TRBJ2-7; 8 nucleotides line up with TRBD2. The missing CDR3 end, 3 residues past where the read stops, is filled in from the germline J gene. Germline V gives CDR1 LNHDA, CDR2 SQIVND (reference sequence). The CDR3 extends over 15 amino acids. J lost 0 bases, V lost 6 bases, and 7 bases had no gene match.

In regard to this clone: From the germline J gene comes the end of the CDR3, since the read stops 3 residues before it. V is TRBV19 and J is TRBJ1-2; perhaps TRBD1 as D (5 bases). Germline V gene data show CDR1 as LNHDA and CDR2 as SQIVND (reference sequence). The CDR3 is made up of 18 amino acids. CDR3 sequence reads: CASSLGRTSGTSTDTYTF. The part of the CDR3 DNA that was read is TGTGCCAGTAGTTTAGGCCGGACTAGCGGGACTAGCACAGATACC.

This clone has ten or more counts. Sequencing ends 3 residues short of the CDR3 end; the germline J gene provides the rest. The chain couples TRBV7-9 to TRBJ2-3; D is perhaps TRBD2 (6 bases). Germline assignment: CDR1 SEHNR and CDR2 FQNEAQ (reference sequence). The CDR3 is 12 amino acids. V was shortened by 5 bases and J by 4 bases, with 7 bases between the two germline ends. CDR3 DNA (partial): TGTGCCAGCAGCCGACTAGCAGATACG. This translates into CASSRLADT. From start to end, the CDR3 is CASSRLADTQYF.